The rows below give T cell receptor beta chains drawn from one sample of a study of cytomegalovirus exposure and HLA in healthy donors. This table comes from immunoSEQ multiplex PCR, and its TCRdb copy is limited to in-frame clones, with some not included. The sample records some 78,000 clones, 70% to 80% being singletons. Sequencing was done on a sample of PBMCs. These TCRs come from a man aged 40-49 years in good health and CMV-seropositive. The conserved cysteine and the conserved F or W are not part of the CDR3 here. A D gene is named only where the DNA matches it firmly.

CDR3	D	V	J
ASSQDTGTLAIQY	-	TRBV4-3	TRBJ2-4
ASSLLDRDSGYGYT	TRBD1	TRBV5-6	TRBJ1-2
SVVDTNYGYT	-	TRBV29-1	TRBJ1-2
AWGGQISNQPQH	TRBD1	TRBV30	TRBJ1-5
AWSVFRGHGYT	-	TRBV30	TRBJ1-2
ASRVVNTGELF	-	TRBV6-6	TRBJ2-2
ASSFGQANTGELF	TRBD1	TRBV27	TRBJ2-2
ASSQPDRAFTGELF	TRBD1	TRBV4-1	TRBJ2-2
ASSRQGPQETQY	-	TRBV21-1	TRBJ2-5
ASSSGQLNNEKLF	TRBD1	TRBV19	TRBJ1-4
ASSIAPSSEQY	-	TRBV7-7	-
ASSQRGGSINTGELF	TRBD2	TRBV5-6	TRBJ2-2
ASSPSRTGGKGYT	TRBD1	TRBV5-1	TRBJ1-2
ASSVEASGGSYNEQF	TRBD2	TRBV9	TRBJ2-1
ASSSNREFSPKNIQY	-	TRBV19	TRBJ2-4
ASIYRQGQDTQY	TRBD1	TRBV19	TRBJ2-3
ASSSLAGGLSKNIQY	TRBD2	TRBV7-2	TRBJ2-4
ASSSGQGVAYEQY	TRBD1	TRBV5-4	TRBJ2-7
ASRGGEETQY	TRBD2	TRBV28	TRBJ2-5
AWSNGVSNEKLF	-	TRBV30	TRBJ1-4
ASSDINEQF	-	TRBV6-5	TRBJ2-1
ASSLGQAGTGELF	-	TRBV11-3	TRBJ2-2
ASSPPGGKPQH	-	TRBV14	TRBJ1-5
ASSLSGGEPSTDTQY	-	TRBV7-8	TRBJ2-3
ASSDGTVYNEQF	TRBD1	TRBV6-1	TRBJ2-1
ASSLGDNQPQH	-	TRBV18	TRBJ1-5
AISWTGSSYNEQF	TRBD1	TRBV10-3	TRBJ2-1
ATSVRQGFEETQY	TRBD1	TRBV15	TRBJ2-5
ASSLGQGPSYEQY	TRBD1	TRBV5-6	TRBJ2-7
ASRKGLAALYEQY	TRBD2	TRBV6-5	TRBJ2-7
ASSAGQGSNQPQH	TRBD1	TRBV5-6	TRBJ1-5
ASSVETGTDTQY	TRBD1	TRBV10-1	TRBJ2-3
ASTRDRSYNEQF	TRBD1	TRBV2	TRBJ2-1
ASGLGLAGLTSTDTQY	TRBD2	TRBV12-5	TRBJ2-3
ASSQEASGRGGELF	TRBD2	TRBV4-1	TRBJ2-2
ASSPRLAGGRSTGELF	TRBD2	TRBV11-1	TRBJ2-2